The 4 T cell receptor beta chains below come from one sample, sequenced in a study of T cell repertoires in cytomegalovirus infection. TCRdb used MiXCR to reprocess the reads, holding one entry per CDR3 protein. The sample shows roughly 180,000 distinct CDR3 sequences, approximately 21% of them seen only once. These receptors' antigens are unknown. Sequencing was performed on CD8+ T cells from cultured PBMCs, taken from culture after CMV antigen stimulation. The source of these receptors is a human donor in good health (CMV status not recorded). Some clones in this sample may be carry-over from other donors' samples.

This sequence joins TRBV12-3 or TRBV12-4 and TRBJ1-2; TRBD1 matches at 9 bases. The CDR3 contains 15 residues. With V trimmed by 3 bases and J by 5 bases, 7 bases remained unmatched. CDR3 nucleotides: TGTGCCAGCAGTTTGGGGACAGGGAACCCTTATGGCTACACCTTC. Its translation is CASSLGTGNPYGYTF.

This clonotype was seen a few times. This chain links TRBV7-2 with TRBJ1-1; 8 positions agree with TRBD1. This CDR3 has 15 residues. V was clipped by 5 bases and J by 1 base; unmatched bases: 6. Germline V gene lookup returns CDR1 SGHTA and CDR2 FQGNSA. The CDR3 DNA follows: TGTGCCAGCAGCCCCAACAGGGGGTGGAACACTGAAGCTTTCTTT. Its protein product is CASSPNRGWNTEAFF.

This CDR3 is CASRSTAREQFF. CDR3 bases: TGTGCCAGCAGGTCTACAGCCCGGGAGCAGTTCTTC. The chain is built from TRBV7-8 and TRBJ2-1; D gene uncertain. Looked up from germline, CDR1 is SGHVS and CDR2 is FQNEAQ. The CDR3 is made up of 12 amino acids. V was trimmed by 6 bases and J by 10 bases, leaving 13 bases between them.

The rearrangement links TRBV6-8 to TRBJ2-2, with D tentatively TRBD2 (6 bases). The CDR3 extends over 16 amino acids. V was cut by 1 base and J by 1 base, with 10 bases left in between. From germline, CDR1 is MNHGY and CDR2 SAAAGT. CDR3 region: CASSYFGGRNTGELFF. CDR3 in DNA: TGTGCCAGCAGTTACTTCGGAGGGAGGAACACCGGGGAGCTGTTTTTT.